This record looks at one T cell receptor beta chain sequence and its context. Its matching antigen is unknown. This sample was included in a study of response to subunit inactivated influenza vaccine. Study-wide findings and caveats: After each seasonal influenza vaccination, few new T cells are recruited, the authors suggested.

MiXCR, applied by TCRdb to the RT-PCR reads, yields one record per CDR3 protein. The sample holds about 240,000 distinct CDR3 sequences, 12% seen once. Germline values: CDR1 SGHVS, CDR2 FNYEAQ. The CDR3 is made up of 14 amino acids. V gave up 5 bases and J gave up 7 bases; unmatched junction bases: 7. The genes are TRBV7-6 and TRBJ2-1; 8 bases fit TRBD2. This TCR derives from a man over 45 who received an inactivated influenza vaccine. Sequenced material: non-naive T cells sorted from PBMCs, taken less than 15 days before vaccination. CDR3 sequence (DNA): TGTGCCAGCAGCAGCGGGACTAGTAGTAATGAGCAGTTCTTC. Translating it yields CASSSGTSSNEQFF.